This T cell receptor (beta chain) was recovered during a study of blood T cells in healthy people across ages. Study-level points and caveats: As naive T cell percentage varied, TCR beta diversity correlated strongly with it. Significant beta diversity loss was already apparent by age roughly 40, declining roughly linearly.

In regard to this clonotype: Its antigen is not known. A much bigger clone sits one base away, suggesting this may be a read error.

Together with a sample-barcoded 5' primer, a J-beta primer mix was included in a second PCR lasting about 7 to 12 cycles. TCRdb independently ran MiXCR on the 5' RACE reads; one entry per CDR3 protein. The table has 1 million or so distinct CDR3 sequences, 40% to 55% seen once. Germline values: CDR1 SQVTM, CDR2 ANQGSEA. The CDR3 sequence is 11 residues long. V lost 8 bases, J lost 2 bases, and 10 bases lay in between. Every sample gave at least 5 micrograms of total RNA when it was extracted. The source of this sequence is a woman in her sixties in good health. The V and J genes are TRBV29-1 and TRBJ2-7; D is unclear. Sequencing was performed on blood. CDR3 sequence (DNA): TGCAGCATAAATTCGGCCTACGAGCAGTACTTC. Encoded protein: CSINSAYEQYF.